Included here is one T cell receptor (beta chain) sequence, with context. What it recognizes is unknown. This record belongs to a study of cytomegalovirus exposure and HLA in healthy donors. Study-level findings and limits: Rare TCR sequences predominated, though certain public TCRs were found in many donors.

Some clones are missing from TCRdb's copy, which holds only in-frame ones; the method was immunoSEQ multiplex PCR. The data hold 100,000 to 150,000 clones, with around 90% observed a single time. The source is a woman younger than 30 in good health and CMV-seronegative. The sequenced sample consisted of PBMCs.

This chain's CDR3 is CASSTPSGIGTGELFF. The CDR3 DNA follows: TGTGCCAGCAGCACCCCTAGCGGGATCGGCACCGGGGAGCTGTTTTTT. The chain links TRBV4-2 to TRBJ2-2; 9 nucleotides match TRBD2. Losses at the gene ends were 5 bases for V and 4 bases for J; bases not matched to a gene: 8. CDR3 size: 16 residues. The germline V gene encodes CDR1 LGHNA and CDR2 YNFKEQ.